This T cell receptor (beta chain) appears in the sequencing data of a study of cytomegalovirus exposure and HLA in healthy donors (dated by TCRdb to between 2016 and 2019). Context from the whole study: A later analysis indicated that the 110 or so validation repertoires were generated on the platform also employed for the 600 to 750 repertoires of the first cohort. The study was designed to test whether signatures of past pathogen exposure could be identified by cataloging public T cell receptors. In addition to the first cohort of hundreds of subjects, a separate validation cohort of 120 different subjects was used. To predict cytomegalovirus infection status, the study brought together high-throughput TCR immunosequencing, statistical association of individual TCRs with disease status, and machine learning.

Worth noting for this clone: Its antigen target is currently unknown. Within one base of it there is no much larger clone, and no base qualities were kept.

The trim is 3 bases for V and 6 bases for J, with a gap of 18 bases between the germline ends. Based on the germline V gene, the CDR1 and CDR2 sequences are SGDLS and YYNGEE. Inclusive of the bounding cysteine and phenylalanine, the CDR3 is 15 residues long. Left in the record is the CDR3 DNA by itself, 45 bases read in frame from the first base. Preparation of the library involved the immunoSEQ multiplex PCR assay. In the original analysis: To diagnose cytomegalovirus status from the catalog of TCR beta chain sequences, a statistical classification framework was built. The table was pulled from immuneACCESS by TCRdb, which kept in-frame rearrangements only. Such tables lose some clones; where checked, under half of the loss comes from unresolved V genes, and the rest has no known cause. The DNA was the basis for D and trimming; V, J and clone size are from that table. Across this sample there are 50,000 to 80,000 clones, with about 89% seen only once. Around 1.7% of the sample is held by the ten biggest clonotypes.

Separate from the approximately 700-subject first cohort, the validation cohort of 90 to 150 subjects was the group to which the donors belonged. General conclusions and limits of the study: The study gave a list of about 150 TCR beta chains associated with cytomegalovirus. A later analysis found that TCRs clustered in the first cohort also tended to co-occur in the 95 to 150 validation repertoires, with 94% of cluster scores above 0. The classifier was reported to diagnose cytomegalovirus status with high specificity and sensitivity in both the original and validation cohorts. All 120 repertoires were used to score co-occurrence in the validation cohort in a later analysis, because that analysis had no HLA typing for the cohort. In vitro tests confirmed that a few of the cytomegalovirus-associated TCR beta chains recognize cytomegalovirus antigens. While some public TCRs were present in many individuals, most TCR sequences turned up only very rarely across donors. It was suggested by the authors that the approach could potentially be generalized to other disease states and immunological phenotypes.

This sequence originates from a young woman in good health and CMV-seronegative. Sequencing input: PBMCs. The rearrangement joined TRBV9 to TRBJ1-2; the D region possibly corresponds to TRBD1 (6 bases align). The DNA sequence follows: TGTGCCAGCAGCGCACACCAGACAGGATACGATGGCTACACCTTC. It is translated as CASSAHQTGYDGYTF.